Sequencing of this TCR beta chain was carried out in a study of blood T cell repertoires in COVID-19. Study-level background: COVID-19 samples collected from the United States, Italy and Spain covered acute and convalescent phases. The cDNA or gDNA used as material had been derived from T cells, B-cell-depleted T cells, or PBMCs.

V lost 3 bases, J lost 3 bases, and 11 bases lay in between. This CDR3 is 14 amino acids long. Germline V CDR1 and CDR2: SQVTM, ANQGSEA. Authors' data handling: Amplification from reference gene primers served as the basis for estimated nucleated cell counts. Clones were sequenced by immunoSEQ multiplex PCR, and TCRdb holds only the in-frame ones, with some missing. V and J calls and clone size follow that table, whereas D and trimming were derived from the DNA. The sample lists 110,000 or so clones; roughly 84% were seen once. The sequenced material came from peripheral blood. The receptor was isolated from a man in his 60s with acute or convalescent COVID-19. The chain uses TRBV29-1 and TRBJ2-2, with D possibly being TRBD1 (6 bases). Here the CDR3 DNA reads TGCAGCGTTGATGAACAGGGTTACACCGGGGAGCTGTTTTTT. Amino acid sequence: CSVDEQGYTGELFF.